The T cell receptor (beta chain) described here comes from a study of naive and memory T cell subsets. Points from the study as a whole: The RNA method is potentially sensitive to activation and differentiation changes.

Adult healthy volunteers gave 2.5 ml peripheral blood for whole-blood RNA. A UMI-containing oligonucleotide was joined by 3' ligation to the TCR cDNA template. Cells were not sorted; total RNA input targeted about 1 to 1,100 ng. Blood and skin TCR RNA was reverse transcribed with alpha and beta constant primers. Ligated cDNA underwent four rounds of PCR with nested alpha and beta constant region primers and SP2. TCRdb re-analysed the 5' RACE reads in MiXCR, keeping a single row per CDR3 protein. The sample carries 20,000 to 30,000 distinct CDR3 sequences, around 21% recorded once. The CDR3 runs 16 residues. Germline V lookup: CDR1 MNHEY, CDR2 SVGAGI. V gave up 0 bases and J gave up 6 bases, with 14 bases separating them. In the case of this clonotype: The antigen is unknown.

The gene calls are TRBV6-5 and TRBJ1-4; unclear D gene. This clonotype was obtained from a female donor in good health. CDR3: CASSYSMGQLDEKLFF. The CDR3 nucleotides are TGTGCCAGCAGTTACTCGATGGGCCAGCTGGATGAAAAACTGTTTTTT.